The 12 T cell receptor beta chains given below trace back to one sample, sequenced in a study of cytomegalovirus exposure and HLA in healthy donors. The primer mix had 60 Vbeta and 13 Jbeta primers. The data were produced by immunoSEQ multiplex PCR, yet TCRdb's version contains in-frame clones alone and is incomplete. This sample carries under 150,000 clones, 65% to 90% of them seen once, and the ten largest clones take around 1.2%. Sequenced input: PBMCs. The receptor set was obtained from a girl aged 2-10 years in good health and CMV-seronegative.

This clone was detected a few times. The J gene is TRBJ2-7, the V gene TRBV18, with D unclear. CDR3 length: 15 amino acids. The ends were cut back, 3 bases at V and 0 bases at J, with 12 bases in the middle. Germline assignment: CDR1 KGHSH and CDR2 LQKENI. The CDR3 DNA is TGTGCCAGCTCACCTGGGTCCGACACCTCCTACGAGCAGTACTTC. Translated, it gives CASSPGSDTSYEQYF.

V gene TRBV7-2 combines with J gene TRBJ2-3; no reliable D call. CDR3 length: 14 amino acids. The V end lost 5 bases, the J end lost 2 bases, and 11 bases lay between the germline ends. Germline CDR1 and CDR2: SGHTA and FQGNSA. The CDR3 DNA reads TGTGCCAGCAGCCCCGTTGGGCTCACAGATACGCAGTATTTT. The encoded protein is CASSPVGLTDTQYF.

This sequence joins TRBV7-8 and TRBJ1-5, with 9 nucleotides matching TRBD1. Losses at the gene ends were 2 bases for V and 6 bases for J; bases not matched to a gene: 5. There are 15 residues in the CDR3. The germline gives CDR1 SGHVS, CDR2 FQNEAQ. The CDR3 DNA sequence: TGTGCCAGCAGCTTAAACAGGGGGCACACTCAGCCCCAGCATTTT. It is translated as CASSLNRGHTQPQHF.

The chain couples TRBV6-5 to TRBJ2-3, with a tentative D call TRBD1 (5 bases). Trimming removed 6 bases at V and 6 bases at J, with 16 bases between. The germline V gene encodes CDR1 MNHEY and CDR2 SVGAGI. The CDR3 runs to 14 residues. Here the CDR3 reads CASRTDRGFDTQYF. DNA for the CDR3: TGTGCCAGCAGGACCGATAGGGGTTTTGATACGCAGTATTTT.

The chain's CDR3 is CASRTGGNSPLHF. The CDR3 bases are TGTGCCAGCAGGACAGGGGGCAATTCACCCCTCCACTTT. The chain has TRBV6-1 and TRBJ1-6; 10 bases map to TRBD1. Germline V CDR1 and CDR2: MNHNS, SASEGT. The CDR3 loop spans 13 amino acids. V lost 6 bases, J lost 7 bases, and 0 bases stayed unmatched.

As regards this clone: At one of its ends the junction is not consistent with the germline gene, which may arise from a read error. The chain links TRBV18 to TRBJ2-7, with D possibly matching TRBD2 (5 bases). The CDR3 is made up of 15 amino acids. Per germline, CDR1 KGHSH and CDR2 LQKENI. CDR3 loop: CASSLEGVSSASLDF. The DNA for the CDR3 is TGTGCCAGCTCACTTGAGGGCGTCTCATCAGCAAGTCTGGACTTC.

This clone was seen only a few times. The chain recombines TRBV7-3 with TRBJ2-2; TRBD2 might be the D (6 bases). The CDR3 loop spans 20 amino acids. Trimming took off 0 bases at V and 6 bases at J, with 26 bases between the two ends. Germline CDR1 and CDR2: SGHTA and FQGTGA. This CDR3 is CASSLTTPRGGVYLSGELFF. In DNA form, the CDR3 reads TGTGCCAGCAGCTTAACTACCCCACGGGGCGGGGTGTATTTGTCCGGGGAGCTGTTTTTT.

V and J are TRBV19 and TRBJ2-1, with 12 bases that match TRBD2. V lost 1 base, J lost 10 bases, and 14 bases stayed unmatched. This CDR3 is 18 amino acids long. In germline, CDR1 is LNHDA, CDR2 SQIVND (reference sequence). In DNA, the CDR3 is TGTGCCAGTAGTATAGCACCACTATCTAGCGGGAGGGCCCGGGAGCAGTTCTTC. It codes for CASSIAPLSSGRAREQFF. The full variable domain, rest sourced from reference TRBV19 and TRBJ2-1, is DGGITQSPKYLFRKEGQNVTLSCEQNLNHDAMYWYRQDPGQGLRLIYYSQIVNDFQKGDIAEGYSVSREKKESFPLTVTSAQKNPTAFYLCASSIAPLSSGRAREQFFGPGTRLTVL.

The V call is TRBV5-1, the J call TRBJ1-1; TRBD1 is a possible D gene (6 bases). This CDR3 has 15 residues. Deletions cut 5 bases from V and 1 base from J, with 15 bases between. CDR1 and CDR2 (germline): SGHRS, YFSETQ. DNA of the CDR3: TGCGCCAGCAGTTCCACGGGACATAGGAACACTGAAGCTTTCTTT. Encoded protein: CASSSTGHRNTEAFF.

The chain employs TRBV30 and TRBJ2-1, with 12 positions matching TRBD2. The V segment lost 5 bases and the J segment 4 bases; nucleotides outside the gene matches: 3. The CDR3 covers 14 residues. Germline assignment: CDR1 GTSNPN and CDR2 SVGIG (reference sequence). The CDR3 spells CAWGLAGRYNEQFF. The CDR3 region has the DNA TGTGCCTGGGGACTAGCGGGACGGTACAATGAGCAGTTCTTC.

The J gene is TRBJ2-7, the V gene TRBV19; D not resolved. V lost 0 bases to trimming and J lost 3 bases, with 12 bases between them. Germline CDR1 reads LNHDA; CDR2 reads SQIVND (reference sequence). The CDR3 is 15 amino acids. CDR3 residues: CASSIEVRPVYEQYF. The CDR3 nucleotides are TGTGCCAGTAGTATAGAAGTACGTCCAGTCTACGAGCAGTACTTC.

There are a few counts of this clone. This sequence joins TRBV5-5 and TRBJ1-5, with TRBD1 matching 7 bases. Germline V lookup: CDR1 SGHKS, CDR2 YYEKEE (reference sequence). V shed 9 bases and J 1 base; nucleotides not matched to a gene: 10. This CDR3 has 15 amino acids. Here the CDR3 reads CAIWGTVGSNQPQHF. DNA for the CDR3: TGTGCCATCTGGGGGACAGTGGGGAGCAATCAGCCCCAGCATTTT. Variable domain in full (rest from reference TRBV5-5 and TRBJ1-5): DAGVTQSPTHLIKTRGQQVTLRCSPISGHKSVSWYQQVLGQGPQFIFQYYEKEERGRGNFPDRFSARQFPNYSSELNVNALLLGDSALYLCAIWGTVGSNQPQHFGDGTRLSIL.